This T cell receptor beta chain derives from a study of tumor and adjacent non-tumor tissue in lung cancer. Whole-study findings and limits: TCR diversity was significantly greater in tumor than normal lung tissue.

The library came from three nested PCR rounds adapted from ARM-PCR protocols. TCRdb analysed the multiplex PCR reads with MiXCR anew, one entry per CDR3 protein. The sample holds 98,000 or so distinct CDR3 sequences, 80% seen once. RNA was extracted from bulk tissue without any cell sorting. More than 3 cm separated this lung sample from the edge of the tumor. The CDR3 is 14 residues long. Germline CDR1 is MNHEY and CDR2 is SVGEGT. Between the trimmed V and J ends, which lost 10 bases and 0 bases, there was a span of 16 bases. Details on this clonotype: Its antigen is undetermined. This may stem from a read error, because a much larger clone lies one nucleotide away.

The gene calls are TRBV6-2 or TRBV6-3 and TRBJ2-7; TRBD2 is a possible D gene (6 bases). Sequenced sample: distant non-tumor lung tissue. The clonotype originates from a man in his 60s with small cell lung cancer. CDR3 residues: CANTEAGNSYEQYF. The CDR3 region has the DNA TGTGCCAACACCGAGGCGGGGAACTCCTACGAGCAGTACTTC.